The rows below give T cell receptor beta chains drawn from one sample of a study of identical twins. TCRdb re-called the 5' RACE reads through MiXCR, storing one row per CDR3 protein. The sample consists of hundreds of thousands of distinct CDR3 sequences, 9% to 15% of them appearing once. These data were likewise used in another study, on yellow fever vaccine responses in identical twins.

Sequencing was carried out using PBMCs. The source is a woman between 18 and 29 years old in good health. Each CDR3 is given with its conserved first and last residue. A D gene is named only where the DNA matches it firmly. Not all rows give a size; the values are once, few, many and, for expanded clones, a class.

d_call: .; j_call: TRBJ2-2; v_call: TRBV3-1; clone_size: many; cdr3_length: 13; cdr3_nt: TGTGCCAGCAGCCAAGACCTAGTCGGGGAGCTGTTTTTT; cdr3_aa: CASSQDLVGELFF
d_call: .; j_call: TRBJ2-3; v_call: TRBV15; clone_size: once; cdr3_length: 15; cdr3_nt: TGTGCCACCAGCACGCGAGGCGTAGGAACAGATACGCAGTATTTT; cdr3_aa: CATSTRGVGTDTQYF
d_call: TRBD2; j_call: TRBJ2-7; v_call: TRBV10-3; clone_size: few; cdr3_length: 15; cdr3_nt: TGTGCCATCAGTGGCGCGGGAGGTTCAAACTACGAGCAGTACTTC; cdr3_aa: CAISGAGGSNYEQYF
d_call: TRBD1; j_call: TRBJ1-5; v_call: TRBV29-1; clone_size: few; cdr3_length: 12; cdr3_nt: TGCAGCGTTTCACAGGGGGCTCAGCCCCAGCATTTT; cdr3_aa: CSVSQGAQPQHF
d_call: .; j_call: TRBJ2-5; v_call: TRBV5-1; clone_size: few; cdr3_length: 13; cdr3_nt: TGCGCCAGCAGCTTCTTATGGGGGGAGACCCAGTACTTC; cdr3_aa: CASSFLWGETQYF
d_call: .; j_call: TRBJ1-6; v_call: TRBV4-2; clone_size: few; cdr3_length: 16; cdr3_nt: TGTGCCAGCAGCCAAAAAGGTAGCTCCTATAATTCACCCCTCCACTTT; cdr3_aa: CASSQKGSSYNSPLHF
d_call: .; j_call: TRBJ1-1; v_call: TRBV27; clone_size: few; cdr3_length: 14; cdr3_nt: TGTGCCAGCAGCCAAGGTATGGGTACGACTGAAGCTTTCTTT; cdr3_aa: CASSQGMGTTEAFF
d_call: TRBD1; j_call: TRBJ1-2; v_call: TRBV7-6; clone_size: .; cdr3_length: 16; cdr3_nt: TGTGCCAGCAGCTTAGGGGGACAGGCCTCATCCTATGGCTACACCTTC; cdr3_aa: CASSLGGQASSYGYTF
d_call: .; j_call: TRBJ2-5; v_call: TRBV10-3; clone_size: many; cdr3_length: 16; cdr3_nt: TGTGCCATCAGTGAGCTACAGGCGAAACTCCAAGAGACCCAGTACTTC; cdr3_aa: CAISELQAKLQETQYF
d_call: .; j_call: TRBJ1-1; v_call: TRBV5-4; clone_size: .; cdr3_length: 15; cdr3_nt: TGTGCCAGCAGCTTGGGACTCACAGAGAACACTGAAGCTTTCTTT; cdr3_aa: CASSLGLTENTEAFF
d_call: TRBD2; j_call: TRBJ2-3; v_call: TRBV20-1; clone_size: few; cdr3_length: 17; cdr3_nt: TGCAGTGCTAGCCTGGTAGCGGGAGCCCTAAGCACAGATACGCAGTATTTT; cdr3_aa: CSASLVAGALSTDTQYF
d_call: TRBD2; j_call: TRBJ2-1; v_call: TRBV6-2/TRBV6-3; clone_size: few; cdr3_length: 17; cdr3_nt: TGTGCCAGCAGTTACCGTTCGTCAATGACTAGCTTGCATGAGCAGTTCTTC; cdr3_aa: CASSYRSSMTSLHEQFF
d_call: .; j_call: TRBJ1-6; v_call: TRBV20-1; clone_size: .; cdr3_length: 14; cdr3_nt: TGCAGTGCTAGAGATCTGGACGAAGGGTCACCCCTCCACTTT; cdr3_aa: CSARDLDEGSPLHF
d_call: .; j_call: TRBJ1-5; v_call: TRBV10-3; clone_size: few; cdr3_length: 15; cdr3_nt: TGTGCCATCAGTGAGTCTCTGGTCCGCAATCAGCCCCAGCATTTT; cdr3_aa: CAISESLVRNQPQHF
d_call: TRBD1; j_call: TRBJ2-7; v_call: TRBV5-5; clone_size: .; cdr3_length: 14; cdr3_nt: TGTGCCAGCAGCTCGGACAACAGGGGTTACGAGCAGTACTTC; cdr3_aa: CASSSDNRGYEQYF
d_call: TRBD2; j_call: TRBJ2-3; v_call: TRBV7-8; clone_size: few; cdr3_length: 18; cdr3_nt: TGTGCCAGCAGCTTATCAAGCGGGAGGGCTACATCCACAGATACGCAGTATTTT; cdr3_aa: CASSLSSGRATSTDTQYF
d_call: TRBD1; j_call: TRBJ2-1; v_call: TRBV7-8; clone_size: .; cdr3_length: 15; cdr3_nt: TGTGCCAGCAGCCTACCAGGGACAGGGGTTGGTGAGCAGTTCTTC; cdr3_aa: CASSLPGTGVGEQFF
d_call: TRBD1; j_call: TRBJ1-4; v_call: TRBV5-6; clone_size: .; cdr3_length: 13; cdr3_nt: TGTGCCAGCAGCCAGGACAGGGCTGAAAAACTGTTTTTT; cdr3_aa: CASSQDRAEKLFF
d_call: TRBD2; j_call: TRBJ2-7; v_call: TRBV5-1; clone_size: many; cdr3_length: 15; cdr3_nt: TGCGCCAGCAGCTTGGGGCGGGAGTTTGCGTACGAGCAGTACTTC; cdr3_aa: CASSLGREFAYEQYF
d_call: TRBD2; j_call: TRBJ2-5; v_call: TRBV12-3/TRBV12-4; clone_size: few; cdr3_length: 15; cdr3_nt: TGTGCCAGCAGGCGGACTAGCGGGTTGGAGGAGACCCAGTACTTC; cdr3_aa: CASRRTSGLEETQYF
d_call: .; j_call: TRBJ1-1; v_call: TRBV7-2; clone_size: many; cdr3_length: 14; cdr3_nt: TGTGCCAGCAGCTTACGGGGCGCGGACACTGAAGCTTTCTTT; cdr3_aa: CASSLRGADTEAFF
d_call: .; j_call: TRBJ1-1; v_call: TRBV6-1; clone_size: .; cdr3_length: 14; cdr3_nt: TGTGCCAGCAGCCCGGTGGTCCCCAGGTCTGAAGCTTTCTTT; cdr3_aa: CASSPVVPRSEAFF
d_call: .; j_call: TRBJ2-5; v_call: TRBV5-1; clone_size: .; cdr3_length: 16; cdr3_nt: TGCGCCAGCAGCTTGGACGGGCGTATCATCCAAGAGACCCAGTACTTC; cdr3_aa: CASSLDGRIIQETQYF